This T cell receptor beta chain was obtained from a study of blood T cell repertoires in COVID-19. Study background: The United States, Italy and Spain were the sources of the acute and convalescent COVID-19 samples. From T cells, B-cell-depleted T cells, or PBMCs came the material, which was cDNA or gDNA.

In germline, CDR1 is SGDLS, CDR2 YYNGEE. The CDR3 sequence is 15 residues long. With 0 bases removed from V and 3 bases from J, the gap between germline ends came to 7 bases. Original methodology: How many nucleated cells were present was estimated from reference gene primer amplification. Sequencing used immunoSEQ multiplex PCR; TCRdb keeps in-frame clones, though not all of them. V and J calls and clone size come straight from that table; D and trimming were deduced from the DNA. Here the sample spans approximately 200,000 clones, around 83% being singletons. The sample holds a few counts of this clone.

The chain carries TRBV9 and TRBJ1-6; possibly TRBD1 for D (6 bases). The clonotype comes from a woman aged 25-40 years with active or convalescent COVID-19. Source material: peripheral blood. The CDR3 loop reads CASSVEDSYNSPLHF. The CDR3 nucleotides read TGTGCCAGCAGCGTAGAGGACAGCTATAATTCACCCCTCCACTTT. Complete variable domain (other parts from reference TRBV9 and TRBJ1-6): DSGVTQTPKHLITATGQRVTLRCSPRSGDLSVYWYQQSLDQGLQFLIQYYNGEERAKGNILERFSAQQFPDLHSELNLSSLELGDSALYFCASSVEDSYNSPLHFGNGTRLTVT.